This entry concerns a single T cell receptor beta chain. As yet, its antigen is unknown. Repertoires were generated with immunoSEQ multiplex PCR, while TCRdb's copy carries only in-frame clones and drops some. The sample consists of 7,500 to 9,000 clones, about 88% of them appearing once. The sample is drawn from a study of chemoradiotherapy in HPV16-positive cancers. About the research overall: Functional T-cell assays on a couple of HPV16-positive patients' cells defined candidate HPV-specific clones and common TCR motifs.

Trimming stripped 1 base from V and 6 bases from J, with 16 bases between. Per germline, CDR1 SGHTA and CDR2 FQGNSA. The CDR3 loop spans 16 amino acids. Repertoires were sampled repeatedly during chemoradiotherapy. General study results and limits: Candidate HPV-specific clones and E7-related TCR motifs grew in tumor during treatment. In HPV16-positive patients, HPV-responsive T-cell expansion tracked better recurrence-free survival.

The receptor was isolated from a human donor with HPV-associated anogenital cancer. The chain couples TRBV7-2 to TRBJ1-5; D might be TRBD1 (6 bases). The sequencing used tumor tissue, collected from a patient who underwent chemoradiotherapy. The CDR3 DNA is TGTGCCAGCAGCTTAGTAAGTCAGGGGTCCACTCAGCCCCAGCATTTT. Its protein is CASSLVSQGSTQPQHF.